These 19 T cell receptor beta chains share one sample of origin, sequenced in a study of siplizumab effects on memory and regulatory T cells. TCRdb's copy holds only in-frame clones and misses some; the assay was immunoSEQ multiplex PCR. The sample lists over 85,000 clones, roughly 89% occurring once. The sequenced material came from CD4+ T cells sorted from blood. The source is a human donor in good health.

The chain combines TRBV5-8 with TRBJ2-7; D unresolved. This CDR3 spans 15 amino acids. V lost 0 bases, J lost 0 bases, and 10 bases lay in between. Germline V gene sequence: CDR1 SGHTS, CDR2 YDEGEE. The CDR3 DNA sequence: TGTGCCAGCAGCTTGGGATATAGGGTCTCCTACGAGCAGTACTTC. It is translated as CASSLGYRVSYEQYF.

This clone was picked up one time. The chain links TRBV18 to TRBJ2-7; 7 nucleotides line up with TRBD1. V gave up 3 bases and J gave up 6 bases; unmatched junction bases: 8. The CDR3 is made up of 14 amino acids. Germline V gene lookup returns CDR1 KGHSH and CDR2 LQKENI. Here the CDR3 reads CASSPGQPPGEQYF. The DNA for the CDR3 is TGTGCCAGCTCACCGGGACAGCCGCCCGGCGAGCAGTACTTC.

V gene TRBV7-9 combines with J gene TRBJ2-3; 12 nucleotides agree with TRBD2. The germline V gene has CDR1 SEHNR and CDR2 FQNEAQ (reference sequence). V was clipped by 5 bases and J by 6 bases; unmatched bases: 12. The CDR3 covers 17 residues. Written as DNA, the CDR3 is TGTGCCAGCAGCCGGGGGACTAGCGGGCTGAGTTCGGATACGCAGTATTTT. Its translation: CASSRGTSGLSSDTQYF.

The V call is TRBV7-3, the J call TRBJ2-2; maybe TRBD2 (5 bases). The CDR3 totals 17 residues. The V gene's germline CDR1 is SGHTA and CDR2 FQGTGA. The germline V and J ends were trimmed by 1 base and 0 bases, with 12 bases remaining between them. CDR3 nucleotides: TGTGCCAGCAGCTTAATTTTCACGGACTCGAACACCGGGGAGCTGTTTTTT. Translation: CASSLIFTDSNTGELFF.

This clone was counted once. The chain joins TRBV11-3 to TRBJ2-3, with TRBD2 matching 8 bases. The J segment lost 8 bases and the V segment lost 4 bases, leaving 11 bases of the junction unmatched. The germline CDR1 and CDR2 sequences are SGHNT and YENEEA. This CDR3 contains 15 residues. As DNA, the CDR3 is TGTGCCAGCAGCTCGCACTCCGGACTAGCTGGTACGCAGTATTTT. It is translated as CASSSHSGLAGTQYF. The full variable domain, with the rest looked up from reference TRBV11-3 and TRBJ2-3, is EAGVVQSPRYKIIEKKQPVAFWCNPISGHNTLYWYLQNLGQGPELLIRYENEEAVDDSQLPKDRFSAERLKGVDSTLKIQPAELGDSAVYLCASSSHSGLAGTQYFGPGTRLTVL.

The chain carries TRBV5-1 and TRBJ1-2; possible D gene TRBD1, 5 bases. The CDR3 runs to 15 residues. Germline loops: CDR1 SGHRS, CDR2 YFSETQ. Trimming shortened V by 0 bases and J by 2 bases, and 11 bases separated the two germline ends. The CDR3 reads CASSLAGAGNYGYTF. The DNA of the CDR3 is TGCGCCAGCAGCTTGGCCGGGGCGGGAAACTATGGCTACACCTTC.

This rearrangement joins TRBV5-1 to TRBJ2-3; TRBD2 matches at 7 bases. Germline V gene lookup returns CDR1 SGHRS and CDR2 YFSETQ. The CDR3 has 16 residues. The V segment lost 0 bases and the J segment 0 bases; nucleotides outside the gene matches: 4. This CDR3 reads CASSLGASGSTDTQYF. DNA for the CDR3: TGCGCCAGCAGCTTGGGGGCTAGCGGTAGCACAGATACGCAGTATTTT.

This clone was counted once. The chain employs TRBV16 and TRBJ2-7; D may correspond to TRBD1 or TRBD2 (5 bases each). This CDR3 is 16 amino acids long. The V end was cut by 2 bases, the J end by 3 bases, with 17 bases between. Germline V CDR1 and CDR2: KGHSY, FQNENV. The CDR3 nucleotides read TGTGCCAGCAGCCAAACGTTGGGGCAGAGGGTCTACGAGCAGTACTTC. This translates into CASSQTLGQRVYEQYF.

The V call is TRBV5-4, the J call TRBJ1-1; D is undetermined. Germline V lookup: CDR1 SGHNT, CDR2 YYREEE (reference sequence). The CDR3 runs 14 residues. Trimming cost V 0 bases and J 5 bases, with 11 bases left between them. The DNA for the CDR3 is TGTGCCAGCAGCTTGGCTGGGTTGGGAACTGAAGCTTTCTTT. Its protein product is CASSLAGLGTEAFF.

This clone was counted once. V and J are TRBV5-4 and TRBJ2-5; D not resolved. V was pared by 4 bases and J by 2 bases, with 15 bases between. Germline V gene data show CDR1 as SGHNT and CDR2 as YYREEE (reference sequence). This CDR3 contains 15 residues. The CDR3 DNA reads as TGTGCCAGCAGCCCGCCCGGGTTAAAACAAGAGACCCAGTACTTC. It codes for CASSPPGLKQETQYF.

The chain recombines TRBV27 with TRBJ2-7; TRBD1 is a possible D gene (5 bases). V lost 6 bases to trimming and J lost 3 bases, with 21 bases between them. The CDR3 covers 16 residues. Per the germline V gene, CDR1 is MNHEY and CDR2 is SMNVEV (reference sequence). Here the CDR3 reads CASSYLPLDTGYEQYF. The CDR3 DNA reads as TGTGCCAGCAGCTACCTTCCCTTGGACACCGGCTACGAGCAGTACTTC.

The V and J genes are TRBV19 and TRBJ2-7; 11 bases line up with TRBD1. CDR1 LNHDA and CDR2 SQIVND come from the germline V gene (reference sequence). J gave up 1 base and V 6 bases, and 5 bases lay outside the gene matches. The CDR3 contains 15 residues. Here the CDR3 reads CASSRTGGESYEQYF. In DNA form, the CDR3 reads TGTGCCAGTAGCCGGACAGGGGGCGAATCCTACGAGCAGTACTTC.

The genes are TRBV20-1 and TRBJ1-1; the D is unclear. Trimming removed 3 bases at V and 7 bases at J, with 9 bases between. The germline CDR1 and CDR2 sequences are DFQATT and SNEGSKA (reference sequence). The CDR3 totals 11 residues. CDR3 sequence: CSARLAIEAFF. CDR3 nucleotides: TGCAGTGCTAGGCTGGCCATTGAAGCTTTCTTT.

The V call is TRBV5-1, the J call TRBJ2-7; no reliable D call. CDR3 length: 13 residues. V dropped 2 bases and J dropped 5 bases, with 11 bases sitting between them. The germline gives CDR1 SGHRS, CDR2 YFSETQ. CDR3 bases: TGCGCCAGCAGCTTCCAGGTAGTCAACGAGCAGTACTTC. Translating it yields CASSFQVVNEQYF. Full variable domain (remainder filled in from reference TRBV5-1 and TRBJ2-7): KAGVTQTPRYLIKTRGQQVTLSCSPISGHRSVSWYQQTPGQGLQFLFEYFSETQRNKGNFPGRFSGRQFSNSRSEMNVSTLELGDSALYLCASSFQVVNEQYFGPGTRLTVT.

This chain links TRBV29-1 with TRBJ2-3; D gene ambiguous. The CDR3 is made up of 12 amino acids. Germline assignment: CDR1 SQVTM and CDR2 ANQGSEA. V was trimmed by 6 bases and J by 4 bases, leaving 11 bases between them. As DNA, the CDR3 is TGCAGCGTCACCTACTCCGCAGATACGCAGTATTTT. Protein sequence: CSVTYSADTQYF.

The chain recombines TRBV6-1 with TRBJ1-2, with unresolved D. Germline loops: CDR1 MNHNS, CDR2 SASEGT. V gave up 2 bases and J gave up 6 bases, with 4 bases separating them. CDR3 size: 11 residues. The CDR3: CASSELNGYTF. The DNA for the CDR3 is TGTGCCAGCAGTGAACTAAATGGCTACACCTTC.

The V gene is TRBV19, the J gene TRBJ1-5; D remains ambiguous. Trimming cost V 3 bases and J 0 bases, with 12 bases left between them. Germline CDR1 LNHDA, CDR2 SQIVND (reference sequence). This CDR3 spans 16 amino acids. CDR3 coding DNA: TGTGCCAGTAGTATCCAGGCCCCTTATAGCAATCAGCCCCAGCATTTT. This gives the protein CASSIQAPYSNQPQHF.

The V call is TRBV5-6, the J call TRBJ2-7; D gene unclear. Deletions cut 4 bases from V and 0 bases from J, with 8 bases between. Germline CDR1 reads SGHDT; CDR2 reads YYEEEE. This CDR3 region has 13 residues. CDR3: CASSPGPSYEQYF. The CDR3, as DNA: TGTGCCAGCAGCCCCGGACCCTCCTACGAGCAGTACTTC.

In its sample, this clone was seen once. The CDR3 reads CASSYPDRVNSPLHF. CDR3 nucleotides: TGTGCCAGCAGTTACCCCGACAGGGTCAATTCACCCCTCCACTTT. This chain joins TRBV6-6 and TRBJ1-6, with TRBD1 matching 7 bases. Germline CDR1 is MNHNY and CDR2 is SVGAGI (reference sequence). CDR3 length equals 15 residues. V shed 2 bases and J 7 bases; nucleotides not matched to a gene: 5.